The text below deals with one T cell receptor (beta chain). Trimming took 4 bases from V and 6 from J, leaving 15 bases between them. CDR1 ENHRY and CDR2 SYGVKD come from the germline V gene. The CDR3 extends over 14 amino acids. These data come from a study of control samples from healthy donors and cancer patients. Sequenced by immunoSEQ multiplex PCR; TCRdb stores in-frame clones only, minus some. The table has approximately 150,000 clones, around 94% seen once. The genes are TRBV10-3 and TRBJ1-1, with D tentatively TRBD1 (6 bases). This receptor was taken from a woman under 30 in good health. What was sequenced was blood. The CDR3 coding sequence is TGTGCCATCAGTGTAACTCCGAGGGGGTCTGAAGCTTTCTTT. It encodes CAISVTPRGSEAFF.